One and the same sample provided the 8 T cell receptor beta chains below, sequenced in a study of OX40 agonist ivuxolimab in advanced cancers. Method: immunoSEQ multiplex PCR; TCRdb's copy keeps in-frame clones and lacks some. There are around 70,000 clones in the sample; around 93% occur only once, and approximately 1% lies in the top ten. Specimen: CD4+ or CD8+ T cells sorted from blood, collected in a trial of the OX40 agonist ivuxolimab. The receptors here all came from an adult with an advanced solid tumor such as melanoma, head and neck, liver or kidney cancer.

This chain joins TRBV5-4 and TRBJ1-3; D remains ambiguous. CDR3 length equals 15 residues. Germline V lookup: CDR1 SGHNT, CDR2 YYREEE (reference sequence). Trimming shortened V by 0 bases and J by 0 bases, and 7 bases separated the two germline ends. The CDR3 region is CASSLDGLSGNTIYF. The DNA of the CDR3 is TGTGCCAGCAGCTTGGACGGACTCTCTGGAAACACCATATATTTT.

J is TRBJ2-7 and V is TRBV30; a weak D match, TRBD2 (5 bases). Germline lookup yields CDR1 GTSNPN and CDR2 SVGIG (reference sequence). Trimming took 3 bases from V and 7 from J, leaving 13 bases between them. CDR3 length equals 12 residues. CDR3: CAWRGPSGEQYF. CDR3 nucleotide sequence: TGTGCCTGGAGAGGACCCTCGGGAGAGCAGTACTTC.

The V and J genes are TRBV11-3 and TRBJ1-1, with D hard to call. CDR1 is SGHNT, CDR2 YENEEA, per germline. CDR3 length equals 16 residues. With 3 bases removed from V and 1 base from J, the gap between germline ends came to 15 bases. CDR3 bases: TGTGCCAGCAGCTTCTGGACGCTGGCGGGGAACACTGAAGCTTTCTTT. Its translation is CASSFWTLAGNTEAFF.

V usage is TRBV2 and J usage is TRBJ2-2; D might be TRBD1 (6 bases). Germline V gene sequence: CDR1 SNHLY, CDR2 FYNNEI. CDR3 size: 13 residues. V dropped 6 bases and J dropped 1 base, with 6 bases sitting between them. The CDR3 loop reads CASRDRNTGELFF. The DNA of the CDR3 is TGTGCCAGCAGGGACAGGAACACCGGGGAGCTGTTTTTT.

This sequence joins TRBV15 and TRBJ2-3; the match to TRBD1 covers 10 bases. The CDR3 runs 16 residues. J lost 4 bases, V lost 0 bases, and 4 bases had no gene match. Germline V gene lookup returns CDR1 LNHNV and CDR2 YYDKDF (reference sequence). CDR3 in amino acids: CATSREDRGFADTQYF. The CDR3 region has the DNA TGTGCCACCAGCAGAGAGGACAGGGGGTTCGCAGATACGCAGTATTTT.

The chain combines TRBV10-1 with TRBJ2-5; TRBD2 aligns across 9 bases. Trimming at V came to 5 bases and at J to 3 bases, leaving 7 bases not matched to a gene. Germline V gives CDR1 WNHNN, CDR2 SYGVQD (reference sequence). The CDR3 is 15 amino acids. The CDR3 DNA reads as TGCGCCAGCAGTCTAGCGGGATCGTCGAAAGAGACCCAGTACTTC. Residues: CASSLAGSSKETQYF.

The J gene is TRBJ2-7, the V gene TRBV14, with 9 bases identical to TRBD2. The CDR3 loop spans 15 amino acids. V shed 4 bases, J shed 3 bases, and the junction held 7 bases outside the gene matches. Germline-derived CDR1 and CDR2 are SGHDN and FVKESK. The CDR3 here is CASSLSGSGYYEQYF. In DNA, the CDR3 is TGTGCCAGCAGCCTTAGCGGGAGCGGCTACTACGAGCAGTACTTC.

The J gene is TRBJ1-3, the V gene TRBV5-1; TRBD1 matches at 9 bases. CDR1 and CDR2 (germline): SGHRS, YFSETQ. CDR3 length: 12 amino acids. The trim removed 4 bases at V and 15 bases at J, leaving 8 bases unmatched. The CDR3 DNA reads TGCGCCAGCAGCCTCGGACAGGGGCTTTCATATTTT. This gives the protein CASSLGQGLSYF. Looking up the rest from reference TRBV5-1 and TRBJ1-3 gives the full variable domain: KAGVTQTPRYLIKTRGQQVTLSCSPISGHRSVSWYQQTPGQGLQFLFEYFSETQRNKGNFPGRFSGRQFSNSRSEMNVSTLELGDSALYLCASSLGQGLSYFGEGSWLTVV.